A single sample gave rise to the 2 T cell receptor beta chains below, sequenced in a study of early T cells in non-severe SARS-CoV-2 infection. TCRdb itself ran the 5' RACE reads through MiXCR, one entry per CDR3 protein. The table includes around 29,000 distinct CDR3 sequences, about 5.7% detected once. Sequences were obtained from whole blood. These receptors were obtained from an adult who was a healthcare worker with PCR-confirmed SARS-CoV-2 infection or an uninfected control (not recorded which).

This clonotype was counted many times. The chain uses TRBV28 and TRBJ1-1; TRBD1 might be the D (5 bases). V was trimmed by 5 bases and J by 1 base, leaving 14 bases between them. This CDR3 has 15 residues. CDR1 is MDHEN, CDR2 SYDVKM, per germline. The CDR3 DNA follows: TGTGCCAGCAGTCCCCGGGGCGGAGGGAACACTGAAGCTTTCTTT. As protein: CASSPRGGGNTEAFF.

Ten or more counts support this clonotype. The rearrangement joins TRBV7-9 to TRBJ2-3, with D possibly being TRBD1 (6 bases). The ends were cut back, 5 bases at V and 2 bases at J, with 20 bases in the middle. The length of the CDR3 is 17 residues. CDR1 and CDR2 from the germline V gene are SEHNR and FQNEAQ (reference sequence). The CDR3 bases are TGTGCCAGCAGCACCGGACTTGTAGGGGACAACACAGATACGCAGTATTTT. This sequence encodes CASSTGLVGDNTDTQYF.